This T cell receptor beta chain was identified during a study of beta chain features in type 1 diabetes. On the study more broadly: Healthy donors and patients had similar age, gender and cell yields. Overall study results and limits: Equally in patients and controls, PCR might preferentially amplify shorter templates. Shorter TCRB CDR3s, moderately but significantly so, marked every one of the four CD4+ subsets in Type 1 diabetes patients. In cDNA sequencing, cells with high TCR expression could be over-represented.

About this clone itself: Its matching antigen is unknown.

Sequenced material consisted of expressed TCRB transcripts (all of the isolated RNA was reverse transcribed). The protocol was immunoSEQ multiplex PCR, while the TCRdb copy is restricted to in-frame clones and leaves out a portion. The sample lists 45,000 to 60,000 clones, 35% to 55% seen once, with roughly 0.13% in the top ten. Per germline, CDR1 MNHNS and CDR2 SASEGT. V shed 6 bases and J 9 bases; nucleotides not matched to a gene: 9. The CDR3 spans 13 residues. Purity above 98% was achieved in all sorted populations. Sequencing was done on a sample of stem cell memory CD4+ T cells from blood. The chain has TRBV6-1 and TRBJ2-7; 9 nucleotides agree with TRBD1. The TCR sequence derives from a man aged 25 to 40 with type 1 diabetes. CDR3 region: CASRGTGRVRQYF. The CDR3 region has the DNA TGTGCCAGCAGGGGGACAGGGCGGGTCCGGCAGTACTTC.